This TCR beta chain was found in a study of blood T cell repertoires in COVID-19. CDR3 length: 14 residues. V was clipped by 0 bases and J by 11 bases; unmatched bases: 5. Germline CDR1 is PRHDT and CDR2 is FYEKMQ (reference sequence). Profiled with immunoSEQ multiplex PCR; TCRdb holds only in-frame clones, not every one. This table has 50,000 or so clones, about 85% appearing once. Sequenced material: peripheral blood. The TCR comes from a man aged 50-60 years with acute or convalescent COVID-19. The chain has TRBV13 and TRBJ1-1, with 11 bases lining up with TRBD1. The CDR3 sequence is CASSLGRDRGYAFF. CDR3 nucleotides: TGTGCCAGCAGCTTAGGAAGGGACAGGGGGTATGCTTTCTTT.